Shown below are 29 T cell receptor beta chains from a single sample sequenced in a study of CD8+CD57+ T cells in acquired aplastic anemia. Only patients with CD8+CD57+ cell expansion on flow cytometry were chosen for sequencing. Genomic DNA acted as the template from which TCR beta VDJ combination and CDR3 sequence profiling were carried out. In TCRdb, the reads were re-called with MiXCR into one record per CDR3 protein. The repertoire holds around 200,000 distinct CDR3 sequences, 55% to 65% seen once, with about 42% in the top ten. Input material: sorted CD4+, CD8+, or CD8+CD57+ T cells (not recorded which) from PBMCs. These receptors were obtained from a human donor with aplastic anemia.

This chain joins TRBV25-1 and TRBJ2-7, with D possibly being TRBD1 (6 bases). Trimming cost V 6 bases and J 6 bases, with 15 bases left between them. Per germline, CDR1 MGHDK and CDR2 SYGVNS. The CDR3 is 13 amino acids. Here the CDR3 reads CASRAGVPTEQYF. DNA for the CDR3: TGTGCCAGCAGGGCAGGGGTTCCCACCGAGCAGTACTTC.

V and J are TRBV5-8 and TRBJ1-2; the D is unclear. V lost 2 bases to trimming and J lost 2 bases, with 7 bases between them. The germline V gene encodes CDR1 SGHTS and CDR2 YDEGEE. The CDR3 consists of 13 residues. CDR3 coding DNA: TGTGCCAGCAGCTTTACAGCCAACTATGGCTACACCTTC. Its translation is CASSFTANYGYTF.

V and J are TRBV12-3 or TRBV12-4 and TRBJ2-7; D is unclear. The V and J ends lost 2 bases and 5 bases respectively, with 13 bases between them. This CDR3 spans 14 amino acids. The DNA for the CDR3 is TGTGCCAGCAGTTTAAATACAGCATCCCACGAGCAGTACTTC. It is translated as CASSLNTASHEQYF.

This chain links TRBV12-3 or TRBV12-4 with TRBJ2-7; D remains ambiguous. V lost 6 bases and J lost 2, with 14 bases in between. The CDR3 is 14 residues long. CDR3 region: CASSVDPVTYEQYF. The CDR3 region has the DNA TGTGCCAGCAGCGTAGATCCAGTTACCTACGAGCAGTACTTC.

This chain connects TRBV7-2 to TRBJ2-5; D not certain. Germline CDR1 is SGHTA and CDR2 is FQGNSA. The CDR3 totals 12 residues. Trimming shortened V by 2 bases and J by 4 bases, and 5 bases separated the two germline ends. CDR3 in amino acids: CASSLNRETQYF. The CDR3 DNA is TGTGCCAGCAGCTTAAACAGAGAGACCCAGTACTTC.

The chain is built from TRBV5-1 and TRBJ2-6, with D maybe TRBD2 (7 bases). Trimming took off 7 bases at V and 0 bases at J, with 11 bases between the two ends. Germline CDR1 and CDR2: SGHRS and YFSETQ. The CDR3 spans 15 residues. CDR3 protein: CASLADSSGANVLTF. CDR3 sequence (DNA): TGCGCCAGCCTAGCGGACAGCTCTGGGGCCAACGTCCTGACTTTC.

In its sample, this clonotype was seen many times. The chain combines TRBV15 with TRBJ1-1, with a possible D match to TRBD1 (6 bases). Trimming removed 3 bases at V and 5 bases at J, with 7 bases between. CDR3 length: 12 amino acids. The germline CDR1 and CDR2 sequences are LNHNV and YYDKDF (reference sequence). DNA of the CDR3: TGTGCCACCAGCAGGACAGGAACTGAAGCTTTCTTT. Its translation is CATSRTGTEAFF.

The chain uses TRBV28 and TRBJ2-7; D gene unclear. Looked up from germline, CDR1 is MDHEN and CDR2 is SYDVKM. Trimming removed 5 bases from V and 3 bases from J, with 11 bases in between. CDR3 length: 13 amino acids. The CDR3, as DNA: TGTGCCAGCAGTCGCGGACGAGACTACGAGCAGTACTTC. Amino acid sequence: CASSRGRDYEQYF.

Concerning this clonotype: Being one base from a much bigger clone, this may be a read error. The J gene is TRBJ1-6, the V gene TRBV27, with a weak D call TRBD1 (5 bases). This CDR3 has 14 amino acids. From germline, CDR1 is MNHEY and CDR2 SMNVEV (reference sequence). Trimming stripped 2 bases from V and 5 bases from J, with 7 bases between. CDR3 nucleotides: TGTGCCAGCAGTTTAAGGGACGATAATTCACCCCTCCACTTT. Its protein is CASSLRDDNSPLHF.

This clonotype was found a few times. This rearrangement joins TRBV7-3 to TRBJ2-3; D ambiguous. CDR3 length: 14 amino acids. The V end lost 1 base, the J end lost 2 bases, and 7 bases lay between the germline ends. Germline V gene sequence: CDR1 SGHTA, CDR2 FQGTGA. CDR3: CASSLRQNTDTQYF. The CDR3 region has the DNA TGTGCCAGCAGCTTAAGGCAGAACACAGATACGCAGTATTTT.

The chain uses TRBV10-3 and TRBJ2-7; D ambiguous. Trimming removed 3 bases from V and 4 bases from J, with 7 bases in between. Germline V lookup: CDR1 ENHRY, CDR2 SYGVKD. This CDR3 is built from 12 residues. In DNA form, the CDR3 reads TGTGCCATCAGTGATTCTGATTACGAGCAGTACTTC. It translates to CAISDSDYEQYF.

V usage is TRBV7-3 and J usage is TRBJ2-2, with 8 bases matching TRBD2. Looked up from germline, CDR1 is SGHTA and CDR2 is FQGTGA. The CDR3 is 14 amino acids. Unmatched junction bases numbered 6, after V lost 5 bases and J lost 7 bases. CDR3: CASSPAGVIGELFF. The CDR3 DNA follows: TGTGCCAGCAGCCCAGCGGGAGTTATCGGGGAGCTGTTTTTT.

The J gene is TRBJ1-1, the V gene TRBV18, with 7 bases matching TRBD1. The V gene's germline CDR1 is KGHSH and CDR2 LQKENI. This CDR3 has 12 residues. V lost 0 bases to trimming and J lost 8 bases; unmatched junction nucleotides: 0. The CDR3 region is CASSPPRGEAFF. In nucleotides, the CDR3 is TGTGCCAGCTCACCACCCAGGGGGGAAGCTTTCTTT.

This chain joins TRBV2 and TRBJ2-3; D remains ambiguous. The CDR3 has 10 residues. V was pared by 8 bases and J by 8 bases, with 8 bases between. The germline V gene encodes CDR1 SNHLY and CDR2 FYNNEI. The CDR3: CASVRSTQYF. The CDR3 nucleotides read TGTGCCAGCGTTCGCAGTACGCAGTATTTT. Variable domain in full (rest from reference TRBV2 and TRBJ2-3): EPEVTQTPSHQVTQMGQEVILRCVPISNHLYFYWYRQILGQKVEFLVSFYNNEISEKSEIFDDQFSVERPDGSNFTLKIRSTKLEDSAMYFCASVRSTQYFGPGTRLTVL.

The chain combines TRBV19 with TRBJ2-7, with D possibly TRBD2 on 6 matching bases. Germline V gene lookup returns CDR1 LNHDA and CDR2 SQIVND (reference sequence). V was pared by 9 bases and J by 0 bases, with 15 bases between. The CDR3 has 14 amino acids. CDR3: CASGRGGSSYEQYF. DNA of the CDR3: TGTGCCAGCGGGAGAGGAGGGAGCTCCTACGAGCAGTACTTC.

This clonotype was recorded a few times. The J gene is TRBJ2-5, the V gene TRBV28, with TRBD1 matching over 8 bases. The germline V gene has CDR1 MDHEN and CDR2 SYDVKM. The CDR3 spans 15 residues. V lost 5 bases, J lost 5 bases, and 10 bases stayed unmatched. Here the CDR3 DNA reads TGTGCCAGCAGTGGCCCCGGGACAGGAGAGGAGACCCAGTACTTC. The encoded protein is CASSGPGTGEETQYF.

CDR3 residues: CASSPRTEQETQYF. DNA for the CDR3: TGTGCCAGTAGTCCCCGGACAGAGCAAGAGACCCAGTACTTC. The rearrangement uses TRBV19 and TRBJ2-5, with a weak D call TRBD1 (6 bases). The CDR3 is 14 amino acids. Trimming left V 5 bases short and J 2 bases short, with 12 bases between. Germline values: CDR1 LNHDA, CDR2 SQIVND (reference sequence).

V and J are TRBV20-1 and TRBJ1-1, with no clear D. There are 16 residues in the CDR3. The ends were cut back, 1 base at V and 0 bases at J, with 15 bases in the middle. Germline V gene data show CDR1 as DFQATT and CDR2 as SNEGSKA (reference sequence). DNA of the CDR3: TGCAGTGCTAGAGTACGGGAATATATCATGAACACTGAAGCTTTCTTT. Encoded protein: CSARVREYIMNTEAFF.

The chain uses TRBV30 and TRBJ2-4; 8 bases align to TRBD1. CDR1 and CDR2 from the germline V gene are GTSNPN and SVGIG (reference sequence). The trim removed 4 bases at V and 0 bases at J, leaving 8 bases unmatched. The CDR3 has 16 residues. The CDR3 DNA is TGTGCCTGGAATAACAGGGGGTTAGGAGCCAAAAACATTCAGTACTTC. Residues: CAWNNRGLGAKNIQYF.

This clonotype was counted at least ten times. This sequence joins TRBV7-9 and TRBJ2-7, with D tentatively TRBD2 (6 bases). The CDR3 extends over 12 amino acids. The germline V gene encodes CDR1 SEHNR and CDR2 FQNEAQ (reference sequence). V lost 1 base and J lost 6, with 7 bases in between. This chain's CDR3 is CASSLGRGEQYF. The CDR3 coding sequence is TGTGCCAGCAGCTTAGGGCGGGGCGAGCAGTACTTC.

The chain uses TRBV20-1 and TRBJ2-1; D gene unclear. In germline, CDR1 is DFQATT, CDR2 SNEGSKA (reference sequence). V dropped 0 bases and J dropped 8 bases, with 17 bases sitting between them. The CDR3 totals 15 residues. CDR3 protein: CSARDRLIIRDEQFF. For the CDR3, the DNA is TGCAGTGCTAGAGATAGGCTGATAATCCGCGATGAGCAGTTCTTC.

This chain links TRBV5-5 with TRBJ2-7; D assignment may be TRBD1 or TRBD2 (5 bases each). Germline CDR1 SGHKS, CDR2 YYEKEE (reference sequence). The V end lost 0 bases, the J end lost 0 bases, and 13 bases lay between the germline ends. The CDR3 extends over 16 amino acids. The DNA for the CDR3 is TGTGCCAGCAGCTTGGTTCCGGGGCCCTCCTCCTACGAGCAGTACTTC. Translating gives CASSLVPGPSSYEQYF.

V and J are TRBV7-8 and TRBJ1-6, with D perhaps TRBD1 (5 bases). Germline V CDR1 and CDR2: SGHVS, FQNEAQ. The CDR3 runs to 16 residues. V lost 5 bases and J lost 10, with 21 bases in between. CDR3 DNA: TGTGCCAGCAGCCAAGGGACGGCACATTCAAGCTCACCCCTCCACTTT. It yields the protein CASSQGTAHSSSPLHF. The full variable domain, completed using reference TRBV7-8 and TRBJ1-6, is GAGVSQSPRYKVAKRGQDVALRCDPISGHVSLFWYQQALGQGPEFLTYFQNEAQLDKSGLPSDRFFAERPEGSVSTLKIQRTQQEDSAVYLCASSQGTAHSSSPLHFGNGTRLTVT.

This chain joins TRBV7-2 and TRBJ2-7; TRBD1 is a possible D gene (5 bases). Germline CDR1 SGHTA, CDR2 FQGNSA. The CDR3 loop spans 15 amino acids. The V end was cut by 1 base, the J end by 4 bases, with 14 bases between. CDR3 sequence (DNA): TGTGCCAGCAGCTTAGGGTTAGCACAGGCTTACGAGCAGTACTTC. Translating it yields CASSLGLAQAYEQYF.

This clonotype was recorded at least ten times. For the CDR3, the DNA is TGTGCCAGCAGCGTAGGGTTGGGACAGGGGGGTAATTCACCCCTCCACTTT. Protein: CASSVGLGQGGNSPLHF. The rearrangement uses TRBV9 and TRBJ1-6, with 11 bases identical to TRBD1. J gave up 6 bases and V 0 bases, and 5 bases lay outside the gene matches. Germline V lookup: CDR1 SGDLS, CDR2 YYNGEE. CDR3 length: 17 residues.

This clonotype was picked up a small number of times. This chain uses TRBV20-1 with TRBJ2-7; TRBD2 is a possible D gene (5 bases). The CDR3 sequence is 13 residues long. Trimming stripped 0 bases from V and 5 bases from J, with 11 bases between. Germline lookup yields CDR1 DFQATT and CDR2 SNEGSKA (reference sequence). CDR3 bases: TGCAGTGCTAGAGATTCTGTGGAGGACGAGCAGTACTTC. Its translation: CSARDSVEDEQYF.

The chain uses TRBV7-2 and TRBJ1-5; no definite D call. Trimming stripped 11 bases from V and 0 bases from J, with 17 bases between. The CDR3 contains 15 residues. The V gene's germline CDR1 is SGHTA and CDR2 FQGNSA. CDR3 sequence: CASSVGPYSNQPQHF. DNA of the CDR3: TGTGCCTCCTCGGTCGGTCCGTATAGCAATCAGCCCCAGCATTTT.

In its sample, this clonotype was seen many times. V usage is TRBV5-4 and J usage is TRBJ2-7, with TRBD2 identical over 11 bases. Germline CDR1 is SGHNT and CDR2 is YYREEE (reference sequence). The V gene end was trimmed by 0 bases and the J gene end by 7 bases; junction bases not matched to a gene: 6. The CDR3 contains 15 residues. The CDR3 nucleotides are TGTGCCAGCAGCTTGGGTAGCGGGGGGGCGGGGGAGCAGTACTTC. Residues: CASSLGSGGAGEQYF.

The V and J genes are TRBV29-1 and TRBJ2-7; TRBD2 aligns across 12 bases. Germline V gene data show CDR1 as SQVTM and CDR2 as ANQGSEA. The trim removed 3 bases at V and 3 bases at J, leaving 9 bases unmatched. The CDR3 runs 16 residues. The CDR3 loop reads CSVEVSSGGVVYEQYF. The DNA of the CDR3 is TGCAGCGTTGAGGTGTCTAGCGGGGGGGTGGTCTACGAGCAGTACTTC.